The present entry profiles one T cell receptor beta chain with its context. Its antigen is currently unknown. This specimen comes from a study of tumor-infiltrating lymphocytes in primary liver carcinoma. Study-wide findings and caveats: Tumor samples exhibited a significantly greater top-250-clone fraction than blood samples (p = 0.039).

Germline loops: CDR1 SGHRS, CDR2 YFSETQ. The ends were cut back, 0 bases at V and 8 bases at J, with 14 bases in the middle. The CDR3 is made up of 14 amino acids. The source of the blood RNA was unsorted whole blood, and germline DNA was extracted as well. Constant-region priming of about 520 ng total RNA yielded TCR beta cDNA. Libraries of TCR beta came from three nested multiplex PCR rounds with slightly modified ARM-PCR. The first two PCR rounds used TRBV1-TRBV30 primers with a Cbeta primer, roughly 10 cycles each. TCRdb reprocessed the multiplex PCR reads via MiXCR and lists one record per CDR3 protein. The repertoire holds about 330,000 distinct CDR3 sequences, with 65% as singletons.

This receptor was obtained from a man between 35 and 55 years old with primary liver carcinoma and hepatitis B virus infection. The sequencing input was peripheral blood. The genes are TRBV5-1 and TRBJ1-2; D uncertain. CDR3 region: CASSLDSQASGYTF. CDR3 nucleotides: TGCGCCAGCAGCTTGGATTCCCAGGCTTCAGGCTACACCTTC.